A selection of T cell receptor beta chains follows, all from one sample in a study of blood T cells in healthy people across ages. A single record per CDR3 protein comes from TCRdb applying MiXCR to the 5' RACE reads. This table holds roughly 1.5 million distinct CDR3 sequences, roughly two fifths found once. The sample taken for sequencing was blood. The receptors were gathered from a woman under 30 in good health. Both conserved end residues are part of each CDR3. D genes are given only for firm matches. Part of the rows lack a size; the others show once, few, many or a class for expanded clones.

d_gene: TRBD2; len: 15; abundance: few; j_gene: TRBJ2-7; v_gene: TRBV28; CDR3nt: TGTGCCAGCAGCCCACTAGCGGGGGGGCCCTACGAGCAGTACTTC; CDR3aa: CASSPLAGGPYEQYF
d_gene: TRBD2; len: 16; abundance: -; j_gene: TRBJ2-3; v_gene: TRBV10-3; CDR3nt: TGTGCCATCAGTGAGGAGGCGGGAGCACGGACAGATACGCAGTATTTT; CDR3aa: CAISEEAGARTDTQYF
d_gene: -; len: 12; abundance: few; j_gene: TRBJ2-2; v_gene: TRBV4-1; CDR3nt: TGCGCCAGCAGCCAAAACGCCGGGGAGCTGTTTTTT; CDR3aa: CASSQNAGELFF
d_gene: -; len: 16; abundance: -; j_gene: TRBJ2-7; v_gene: TRBV4-1; CDR3nt: TGCGCCAGCAGCCAACTCCGGGACGGCCCCTACAATGAGCAGTACTTC; CDR3aa: CASSQLRDGPYNEQYF
d_gene: -; len: 13; abundance: -; j_gene: TRBJ1-2; v_gene: TRBV7-9; CDR3nt: TGTTCCAGCAGCCCCTCTGACACGGGTGGCTACACCTTC; CDR3aa: CSSSPSDTGGYTF
d_gene: -; len: 15; abundance: -; j_gene: TRBJ2-3; v_gene: TRBV29-1; CDR3nt: TGCAGCGTTGAACCGGCGGGGGCCGTCACAGATACGCAGTATTTT; CDR3aa: CSVEPAGAVTDTQYF
d_gene: -; len: 13; abundance: -; j_gene: TRBJ1-1; v_gene: TRBV20-1; CDR3nt: TGCAGTGGTACACAACGGAGGAACACTGAAGCTTTCTTT; CDR3aa: CSGTQRRNTEAFF
d_gene: -; len: 14; abundance: few; j_gene: TRBJ2-3; v_gene: TRBV10-3; CDR3nt: TGTGCCATCAGTGACAGGGGGGGCACAGATACGCAGTATTTT; CDR3aa: CAISDRGGTDTQYF
d_gene: -; len: 15; abundance: few; j_gene: TRBJ2-2; v_gene: TRBV20-1; CDR3nt: TGCAGTGCTAGGCTAGGCGGCAGGAACACCGGGGAGCTGTTTTTT; CDR3aa: CSARLGGRNTGELFF
d_gene: TRBD1; len: 15; abundance: -; j_gene: TRBJ1-5; v_gene: TRBV5-8; CDR3nt: TGTGCCAGCAGGCACTTACAGGGGAACAATCAGCCCCAGCATTTT; CDR3aa: CASRHLQGNNQPQHF
d_gene: -; len: 13; abundance: few; j_gene: TRBJ2-7; v_gene: TRBV6-5; CDR3nt: TGTGCCAGCAGATACAGGTCGCGGACTACGCAGTACTTC; CDR3aa: CASRYRSRTTQYF
d_gene: -; len: 15; abundance: -; j_gene: TRBJ1-1; v_gene: TRBV25-1; CDR3nt: TGTGCCAGCAGCCCTGAGGTCGGGGGGTACACTGAAGCTTTCTTT; CDR3aa: CASSPEVGGYTEAFF
d_gene: -; len: 16; abundance: -; j_gene: TRBJ2-1; v_gene: TRBV5-1; CDR3nt: TGCGCCAGCAGCGGAAGGAGCGGTTCGAGGGACAATGAGCAGTTCTTC; CDR3aa: CASSGRSGSRDNEQFF
d_gene: TRBD1; len: 14; abundance: -; j_gene: TRBJ1-6; v_gene: TRBV5-6; CDR3nt: TGTGCCAGCAGCTTCGGGACAGTTAATTCACCCCTCCACTTT; CDR3aa: CASSFGTVNSPLHF
d_gene: -; len: 15; abundance: -; j_gene: TRBJ2-2; v_gene: TRBV25-1; CDR3nt: TGTGCCAGCAGGGGGGTAGGGACCTACACCGGGGAGCTGTTTTTT; CDR3aa: CASRGVGTYTGELFF
d_gene: -; len: 14; abundance: -; j_gene: TRBJ2-2; v_gene: TRBV12-3/TRBV12-4; CDR3nt: TGTGCCGGCAGTCCCCGCAGGGGTGGCGGGGAGCTGTTTTTT; CDR3aa: CAGSPRRGGGELFF
d_gene: -; len: 13; abundance: few; j_gene: TRBJ2-2; v_gene: TRBV5-1; CDR3nt: TGCGCCAGCAGCCTGGGCTCCTACGGGGAGCTGTTTTTT; CDR3aa: CASSLGSYGELFF
d_gene: TRBD1; len: 15; abundance: -; j_gene: TRBJ2-1; v_gene: TRBV29-1; CDR3nt: TGCAGCGTAACACCCGGGACAGGGGGCTACAATGAGCAGTTCTTC; CDR3aa: CSVTPGTGGYNEQFF
d_gene: TRBD1; len: 15; abundance: -; j_gene: TRBJ1-2; v_gene: TRBV5-1; CDR3nt: TGCGCCAGCAGCGCCGGGACAGGGGGGTCCTATGGCTACACCTTC; CDR3aa: CASSAGTGGSYGYTF
d_gene: -; len: 13; abundance: few; j_gene: TRBJ1-1; v_gene: TRBV28; CDR3nt: TGTGCCAGCATGCCCATCGTGCCGTCTGAAGCTTTCTTT; CDR3aa: CASMPIVPSEAFF
d_gene: -; len: 13; abundance: -; j_gene: TRBJ1-5; v_gene: TRBV20-1; CDR3nt: TGCAGTGCTAGAGCCACCATGCCGGGGCCCCAGCATTTT; CDR3aa: CSARATMPGPQHF
d_gene: -; len: 13; abundance: -; j_gene: TRBJ2-1; v_gene: TRBV12-5; CDR3nt: TGTGCTAGTGGGGTAGCGGAATACAATGAGCAGTTCTTC; CDR3aa: CASGVAEYNEQFF
d_gene: -; len: 14; abundance: -; j_gene: TRBJ2-3; v_gene: TRBV18; CDR3nt: TGTGCCAGCTCACCCGGGATAGCCTCAGATACGCAGTATTTT; CDR3aa: CASSPGIASDTQYF
d_gene: TRBD2; len: 15; abundance: -; j_gene: TRBJ2-1; v_gene: TRBV4-3; CDR3nt: TGCGCCAGCAGCCCCCGTTGGCTAGCGGTTGGTGAGCAGTTCTTC; CDR3aa: CASSPRWLAVGEQFF
d_gene: TRBD2; len: 14; abundance: few; j_gene: TRBJ2-3; v_gene: TRBV12-3/TRBV12-4; CDR3nt: TGTGCCAGCAGTACTAGCGGGAGTGCAGATACGCAGTATTTT; CDR3aa: CASSTSGSADTQYF
d_gene: TRBD1; len: 13; abundance: -; j_gene: TRBJ2-7; v_gene: TRBV2; CDR3nt: TGTGCCAGCAGGGACAGGAATACCTACGAGCAGTACTTC; CDR3aa: CASRDRNTYEQYF
d_gene: TRBD2; len: 16; abundance: -; j_gene: TRBJ2-3; v_gene: TRBV6-1; CDR3nt: TGTGCCAGCAGGCCCTCAAGCGGGGGGGATGCAGATACGCAGTATTTT; CDR3aa: CASRPSSGGDADTQYF
d_gene: TRBD1; len: 11; abundance: -; j_gene: TRBJ2-2; v_gene: TRBV12-3/TRBV12-4; CDR3nt: TGTGCCAGTTGGACAGGGAGGGAGCTGTTTTTT; CDR3aa: CASWTGRELFF
d_gene: -; len: 13; abundance: -; j_gene: TRBJ2-7; v_gene: TRBV7-8; CDR3nt: TGTGCCAGCCGGGGGAGTACCACCTACGAGCAGTACTTC; CDR3aa: CASRGSTTYEQYF
d_gene: -; len: 14; abundance: -; j_gene: TRBJ2-7; v_gene: TRBV27; CDR3nt: TGTGCCAGTAGTTACCGACCGGACTACAATGAGCAGTACTTC; CDR3aa: CASSYRPDYNEQYF
d_gene: -; len: 11; abundance: -; j_gene: TRBJ2-1; v_gene: TRBV14; CDR3nt: TGTGCCAGCAGCCACTCTTATATGCAGTTCTTC; CDR3aa: CASSHSYMQFF
d_gene: -; len: 14; abundance: -; j_gene: TRBJ2-2; v_gene: TRBV6-6; CDR3nt: TGTGCCAGCACTATGGGTGGGGTCCGAGGGGAGCTGTTTTTT; CDR3aa: CASTMGGVRGELFF
d_gene: -; len: 13; abundance: -; j_gene: TRBJ2-5; v_gene: TRBV29-1; CDR3nt: TGCAGCGCATCAACGGCCGGAGGGGAGACCCAGTACTTC; CDR3aa: CSASTAGGETQYF
d_gene: TRBD2; len: 18; abundance: -; j_gene: TRBJ2-1; v_gene: TRBV4-3; CDR3nt: TGCGCCAGCAGCCATTCCGGACTAGCGGGAGAGTCCTACAATGAGCAGTTCTTC; CDR3aa: CASSHSGLAGESYNEQFF
d_gene: -; len: 16; abundance: -; j_gene: TRBJ2-3; v_gene: TRBV11-2; CDR3nt: TGTGCCAGCAGCGACCACACTAGCATCAAGAGGGATACGCAGTATTTT; CDR3aa: CASSDHTSIKRDTQYF
d_gene: TRBD2; len: 16; abundance: -; j_gene: TRBJ2-3; v_gene: TRBV24-1; CDR3nt: TGTGCCACCAGTGCCTATAGCGGGGGAGACACAGATACGCAGTATTTT; CDR3aa: CATSAYSGGDTDTQYF
d_gene: -; len: 15; abundance: -; j_gene: TRBJ1-2; v_gene: TRBV20-1; CDR3nt: TGCAGTGCTAGTTCCCCGGGTTCGGCTAACTATGGCCACACCTTC; CDR3aa: CSASSPGSANYGHTF
d_gene: TRBD1; len: 15; abundance: many; j_gene: TRBJ2-3; v_gene: TRBV4-3; CDR3nt: TGCGCCAGCAGCCAAGATGCCAGGACAGGCGATACGCAGTATTTT; CDR3aa: CASSQDARTGDTQYF
d_gene: TRBD2; len: 22; abundance: -; j_gene: TRBJ2-7; v_gene: TRBV3-1; CDR3nt: TGTGCCAGCAGCCATTCCGGGACAGGGACCGGGACTAGCGGGGGGCCCTCCTACGAGCAGTACTTC; CDR3aa: CASSHSGTGTGTSGGPSYEQYF
d_gene: TRBD2; len: 13; abundance: few; j_gene: TRBJ2-7; v_gene: TRBV6-5; CDR3nt: TGTGCCAGCAGCCTTCTAGCGGGGAGCGAGCAGTACTTC; CDR3aa: CASSLLAGSEQYF
d_gene: TRBD2; len: 18; abundance: few; j_gene: TRBJ2-3; v_gene: TRBV4-3; CDR3nt: TGCGCCAGCAGCCGCTCGTTCCTAGCGGGCGCCTCCACAGATACGCAGTATTTT; CDR3aa: CASSRSFLAGASTDTQYF
d_gene: -; len: 13; abundance: -; j_gene: TRBJ1-4; v_gene: TRBV6-5; CDR3nt: TGTGCCAGCAGTTGGGGGGATGGTGAAAAACTGTTTTTT; CDR3aa: CASSWGDGEKLFF
d_gene: -; len: 17; abundance: -; j_gene: TRBJ2-7; v_gene: TRBV4-3; CDR3nt: TGCGCCAGCAGCCAATACGCAGGAGAGGGCCGACGGAATGAGCAGTACTTC; CDR3aa: CASSQYAGEGRRNEQYF
d_gene: TRBD2; len: 17; abundance: -; j_gene: TRBJ2-1; v_gene: TRBV7-2; CDR3nt: TGTGCCAGCAGCTTAGACCTCTTGCTAGCGGGAGCGGGTGAGCAGTTCTTC; CDR3aa: CASSLDLLLAGAGEQFF
d_gene: TRBD1; len: 15; abundance: -; j_gene: TRBJ2-7; v_gene: TRBV7-2; CDR3nt: TGTGCCAGCAGCCGTCAGGGGGTACACTCCTACGAGCAGTACTTC; CDR3aa: CASSRQGVHSYEQYF
d_gene: -; len: 15; abundance: -; j_gene: TRBJ2-5; v_gene: TRBV2; CDR3nt: TGTGCCAGCAGCACCACCGGGACTCGTCAAGAGACCCAGTACTTC; CDR3aa: CASSTTGTRQETQYF
d_gene: TRBD2; len: 16; abundance: -; j_gene: TRBJ2-7; v_gene: TRBV20-1; CDR3nt: TGCAGTGCTAGTGGCCCATTAGCGGGAGCCTCCTACGAGCAGTACTTC; CDR3aa: CSASGPLAGASYEQYF
d_gene: -; len: 18; abundance: -; j_gene: TRBJ2-7; v_gene: TRBV27; CDR3nt: TGTGCCAGCAGTTTATCGTTGGCAGGAACTAGCTCCTACAATGAGCAGTACTTC; CDR3aa: CASSLSLAGTSSYNEQYF
d_gene: -; len: 14; abundance: few; j_gene: TRBJ2-7; v_gene: TRBV7-8; CDR3nt: TGTGCCAGCAGTGCGGAACCCAGCTCCTACGAGCAGTACTTC; CDR3aa: CASSAEPSSYEQYF
d_gene: TRBD1; len: 13; abundance: -; j_gene: TRBJ1-1; v_gene: TRBV28; CDR3nt: TGTGCCAGCAGGCGAACAGGGGATCCTGAAGCTTTCTTT; CDR3aa: CASRRTGDPEAFF
d_gene: -; len: 13; abundance: few; j_gene: TRBJ1-2; v_gene: TRBV7-2; CDR3nt: TGTGCCAGCAGCCAACGGGCCTTCTATGGCTACACCTTC; CDR3aa: CASSQRAFYGYTF
d_gene: TRBD1; len: 17; abundance: -; j_gene: TRBJ1-4; v_gene: TRBV5-1; CDR3nt: TGCGCCACAGGTTCGCGGGACAGGGGGTCTTCTAATGAAAAACTGTTTTTT; CDR3aa: CATGSRDRGSSNEKLFF
d_gene: -; len: 15; abundance: -; j_gene: TRBJ2-1; v_gene: TRBV7-9; CDR3nt: TGTGCCAGCAGCTTACGGGCGGCGGGGTACAATGAGCAGTTCTTC; CDR3aa: CASSLRAAGYNEQFF
d_gene: -; len: 17; abundance: -; j_gene: TRBJ2-4; v_gene: TRBV20-1; CDR3nt: TGCAGTGCTAGAGATGAGTTTTGGACCACAGCCAAAAACATTCAGTACTTC; CDR3aa: CSARDEFWTTAKNIQYF